This T cell receptor beta chain was sequenced for a study of blood T cell repertoires in COVID-19. As for the study in general: Acute and convalescent COVID-19 samples came from the United States, Italy and Spain.

This CDR3 region has 14 residues. Germline loops: CDR1 LNHDA, CDR2 SQIVND (reference sequence). V was pared by 2 bases and J by 1 base, with 8 bases between. As handled by the study authors: Estimated nucleated cell counts came from reference gene primer amplification. Produced via immunoSEQ multiplex PCR; TCRdb's table is partial and in-frame only. V, J and clone size were drawn from that table, and D and trimming were deduced from the DNA. The sample lists about 190,000 clones, around 83% occurring once. Recruitment covered 20 to 25 US areas and drew participants whose ages spanned about 18 to 90 years. The study recruited exposed participants who had met a COVID-19 case within 2 weeks before entry. This clone was counted a few times.

The sequence was obtained from a woman aged 25 to 39 who had been exposed to COVID-19. This chain connects TRBV19 to TRBJ1-1; D remains unclear. Sample: PBMCs or T cells enriched from blood (not recorded which). The CDR3 DNA follows: TGTGCCAGTAGTATATGGCCCGAGAACACTGAAGCTTTCTTT. Its protein product is CASSIWPENTEAFF.